This TCR beta chain was recorded in a study of T-cell reconstitution after alpha-beta-depleted transplantation in children. Overall study findings and caveats: T cells produced anew were the main source of T-cell counts and diversity one year after transplant. After transplant, at about two months, alpha-beta T cells were reportedly derived from several hundred expanded graft clones.

Germline trimming cut 6 bases from V and 9 bases from J; bases unmatched to any gene: 6. Germline V gives CDR1 MDHEN, CDR2 SYDVKM. This CDR3 contains 13 residues. Construction of the TCRbeta library involved unique molecular identifiers. TCRdb redid the calling of the PCR reads with MiXCR, one entry per CDR3 protein. The sample contains hundreds of thousands of distinct CDR3 sequences, under 15% of which appear only once. This clonotype was found a few times. The antigen is not known. The specimen was PBMCs, collected before TCRalphabeta/CD19-depleted stem cell transplant. The receptor's source is a girl aged 2-15 years with congenital amegakaryocytic thrombocytopenia, due to receive a stem cell transplant. The chain uses TRBV28 and TRBJ2-1, with TRBD2 matching 9 bases. CDR3 loop: CASSPGLAAEQFF. The CDR3 DNA reads TGTGCCAGCAGCCCGGGACTAGCAGCTGAGCAGTTCTTC.